These T cell receptor beta chains were read from a single sample in a study of technical replicates of blood from a few donors. Here immunoSEQ multiplex PCR was the method, and the copy in TCRdb shows in-frame clones only, minus some. The sample includes around 16,000 clones, about nine tenths of them seen just once. The sample taken for sequencing was PBMCs. These receptors all come from a human donor in good health. Each CDR3 is given with its conserved first and last residue.

>TRBV6-1
CASSNLGGAYEQYF
>TRBV5-1
CASSGGNSNQPQHF
>TRBV5-1
CASSLRVNTGELFF
>TRBV7-7
CASSSGLAGQEQFF
>TRBV5-1
CASSLRPEGNTDTQYF
>TRBV5-6
CASSLTGGLGKNIQYF
>TRBV2
CASLPWSYEAFF
>TRBV5-1
CASSLAGGYTEAFF
>TRBV7-2
CASSHPPGLGYEQYF
>TRBV5-6
CASSQPSGVGTDTQYF
>TRBV7-9
CASSSDMGSYNEQFF
>TRBV5-4
CASSLEQGVGELFF
>TRBV9
CASSVAPIAGEAEQYF
>TRBV10-3
CAITLGRGNTIYF
>TRBV5-1
CASSPGLANTDTQYF
>TRBV27
CASTSRGAGEAFF